The entry that follows covers one T cell receptor (beta chain) sequence. The data originate from a study of cytomegalovirus exposure and HLA in healthy donors. Amplification used 60 Vbeta primers and 13 Jbeta primers. TCRdb's copy holds only in-frame clones and misses some; the assay was immunoSEQ multiplex PCR. The sample comprises 170,000 or so clones, roughly 75% of which are singletons, and 1% rests with the top ten. The CDR3 has 15 amino acids. V lost 4 bases and J lost 5; bases outside the gene matches: 11. Germline V CDR1 and CDR2: MNHEY, SMNVEV (reference sequence). This receptor was identified in a woman aged 50 to 60 in good health and CMV-seropositive. This chain uses TRBV27 with TRBJ2-7; 7 nucleotides align to TRBD1. Sequenced sample: PBMCs. CDR3 nucleotide sequence: TGTGCCAGCAGTTCACCCATACAGGGGAAGGACGAGCAGTACTTC. Amino acid sequence: CASSSPIQGKDEQYF.